The TCR beta chain under discussion was sequenced for a study of shared clonotypes between healthy human individuals. Sequencing was performed with immunoSEQ multiplex PCR; in TCRdb, only in-frame clones are kept and a portion is missing. The sample contains roughly 700,000 clones, about 74% of which appear only once. The V and J ends lost 4 bases and 3 bases respectively, with 12 bases between them. This CDR3 contains 14 residues. Germline V gene sequence: CDR1 MDHEN, CDR2 SYDVKM. The rearrangement uses TRBV28 and TRBJ1-2; tentative D call: TRBD1 (5 bases). The TCR originated in a woman aged 25-40 years in good health. Sample: memory CD4+ T cells sorted from blood. The subset denotes: CD45RA-negative fraction. CDR3 nucleotide sequence: TGTGCCAGCAGTTCCGCAGGAGGGGACTATGGCTACACCTTC. Translation gives CASSSAGGDYGYTF.